Sequencing of this TCR beta chain was carried out in a study of T cells in severe cutaneous drug reactions. Germline-derived CDR1 and CDR2 are SQVTM and ANQGSEA. The CDR3 is 14 amino acids. The patients sequenced had a carbamazepine-induced Stevens-Johnson syndrome or toxic epidermal necrolysis reaction. The iRepertoire multiplex PCR system with TCR subtype-specific primers built both bulk and single-cell libraries. TCRdb reanalyzed the multiplex PCR reads and collapses them to one entry per CDR3 protein, without DNA. Its listing shows approximately 9,600 distinct CDR3 sequences. The sequencing input was cells from a skin blister. The rearrangement joins TRBV29-1 to TRBJ1-1; TCRdb outputs TRBD1, but without DNA this stays unchecked. The source is a human donor with Stevens-Johnson syndrome, a severe cutaneous drug reaction. Here the CDR3 reads CSVEAGQGNTEAFF.